These 2 T cell receptor beta chains were sequenced from one sample in a study of cytomegalovirus exposure and HLA in healthy donors. PCR primers comprised 60 Vbeta and 13 Jbeta primers. Libraries were prepared by immunoSEQ multiplex PCR; TCRdb keeps only in-frame clonotypes and omits some of them. The sample shows roughly 250,000 clones, approximately 85% of them seen only once. Sequencing used PBMCs. These receptors were collected from a woman aged 40 to 50 in good health and CMV-seropositive.

This chain connects TRBV13 to TRBJ2-3; D perhaps matches TRBD2 (6 bases). The V gene's germline CDR1 is PRHDT and CDR2 FYEKMQ (reference sequence). The CDR3 sequence is 11 residues long. Trimming left V 3 bases short and J 11 bases short, with 9 bases between. The CDR3 nucleotides read TGTGCCAGCAGCTTCACCGGGAGGCAGTATTTT. Translating gives CASSFTGRQYF.

This chain links TRBV5-8 with TRBJ1-5; D unresolved. This CDR3 is 15 amino acids long. Germline V gene sequence: CDR1 SGHTS, CDR2 YDEGEE. V lost 4 bases and J 0 bases, leaving 11 bases between the germline ends. DNA for the CDR3: TGTGCCAGCAGCGCCACGGTTGGTAGCAATCAGCCCCAGCATTTT. It encodes CASSATVGSNQPQHF. The full variable domain, rest sourced from reference TRBV5-8 and TRBJ1-5, is EAGVTQSPTHLIKTRGQQATLRCSPISGHTSVYWYQQALGLGLQFLLWYDEGEERNRGNFPPRFSGRQFPNYSSELNVNALELEDSALYLCASSATVGSNQPQHFGDGTRLSIL.